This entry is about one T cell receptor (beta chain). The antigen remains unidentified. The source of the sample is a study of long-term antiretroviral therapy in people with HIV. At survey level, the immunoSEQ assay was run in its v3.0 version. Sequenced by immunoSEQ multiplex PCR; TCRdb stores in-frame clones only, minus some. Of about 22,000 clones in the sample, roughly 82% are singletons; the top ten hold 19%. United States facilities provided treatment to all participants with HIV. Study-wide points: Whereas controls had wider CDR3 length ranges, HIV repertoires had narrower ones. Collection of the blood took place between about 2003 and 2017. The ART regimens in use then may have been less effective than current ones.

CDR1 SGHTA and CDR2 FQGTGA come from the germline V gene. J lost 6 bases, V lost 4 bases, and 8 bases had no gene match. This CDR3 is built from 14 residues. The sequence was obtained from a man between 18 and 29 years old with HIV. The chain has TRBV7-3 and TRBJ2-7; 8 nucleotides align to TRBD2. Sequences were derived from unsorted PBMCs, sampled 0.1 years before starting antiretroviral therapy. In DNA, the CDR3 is TGTGCCAGCAGCTCCAATGGACTAGCCTCCGAGCAGTACTTC. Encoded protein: CASSSNGLASEQYF.